These 15 T cell receptor beta chains were sequenced from one sample in a study of cytomegalovirus exposure and HLA in healthy donors. Vbeta (60) and Jbeta (13) primers were used in the PCR. The assay was immunoSEQ multiplex PCR, and TCRdb's table has in-frame clones only and misses some. The sample contains approximately 190,000 clones, about 84% of which appear only once. Sequences were obtained from PBMCs. The origin of the receptors is a man aged 50 to 60 in good health and CMV-seronegative.

The chain employs TRBV7-2 and TRBJ1-2; possibly TRBD1 for D (6 bases). Germline values: CDR1 SGHTA, CDR2 FQGNSA. V gave up 5 bases and J gave up 6 bases, with 13 bases separating them. This CDR3 region has 13 residues. CDR3 sequence reads: CASSPRQVHGYTF. In nucleotides, the CDR3 is TGTGCCAGCAGCCCACGACAGGTCCATGGCTACACCTTC.

The CDR3 here is CAISEAGYNYEQYF. CDR3 DNA: TGTGCCATCAGTGAGGCAGGATATAACTACGAGCAGTACTTC. The rearrangement joins TRBV10-3 to TRBJ2-7, with no clear D. The length of the CDR3 is 14 residues. The germline V gene has CDR1 ENHRY and CDR2 SYGVKD. V was pared by 2 bases and J by 3 bases, with 11 bases between.

Here the CDR3 DNA reads TGTGCCTCAATAGAGGACAGTACCGGGGCCAACGTCCTGACTTTC. It translates to CASIEDSTGANVLTF. The V call is TRBV2, the J call TRBJ2-6; D may be TRBD1 (6 bases). Germline assignment: CDR1 SNHLY and CDR2 FYNNEI. This CDR3 is 15 amino acids long. V was clipped by 11 bases and J by 4 bases, with 18 bases between them.

This chain uses TRBV7-9 with TRBJ1-4; weak D call: TRBD1 (5 bases). The CDR3 is 17 residues long. Between the trimmed V and J ends, which lost 5 bases and 8 bases, there was a span of 24 bases. Germline V lookup: CDR1 SEHNR, CDR2 FQNEAQ (reference sequence). The CDR3 bases are TGTGCCAGCAGCGCTCCAAAGTTGGGGCGCCCCGAGGAAAAACTGTTTTTT. Translating gives CASSAPKLGRPEEKLFF.

CDR3 sequence reads: CATSDRGGASETQYF. The CDR3 DNA reads as TGTGCCACCTCAGACCGCGGGGGGGCCTCGGAGACCCAGTACTTC. J is TRBJ2-5 and V is TRBV6-5, with 9 bases identical to TRBD2. The CDR3 length is 15 residues. CDR1 is MNHEY, CDR2 SVGAGI, per germline. With 10 bases clipped from V and 5 bases from J, the junction kept 14 bases outside the gene matches.

V usage is TRBV4-1 and J usage is TRBJ1-3; TRBD1 matches 10 bases. V gave up 0 bases and J gave up 4 bases; unmatched junction bases: 9. The length of the CDR3 is 18 residues. Germline V gene lookup returns CDR1 MGHRA and CDR2 YSYEKL. The CDR3 reads CASSQEGDRGNPGNTIYF. CDR3 DNA sequence: TGCGCCAGCAGCCAAGAGGGGGACAGGGGTAATCCCGGAAACACCATATATTTT.

J is TRBJ1-2 and V is TRBV6-6, with TRBD1 identical over 7 bases. The J segment lost 4 bases and the V segment lost 5 bases, leaving 13 bases of the junction unmatched. Per germline, CDR1 MNHNY and CDR2 SVGAGI (reference sequence). The CDR3 has 16 residues. The CDR3 DNA sequence: TGTGCCAGCAGTAGTACGACAGGGAGGTCGTTCTATGGCTACACCTTC. Its translation: CASSSTTGRSFYGYTF.

V usage is TRBV21-1 and J usage is TRBJ1-2; the table's D call, TRBD1, has no DNA check behind it. TRBV21-1 is a pseudogene segment. The CDR3 covers 16 residues. The CDR3 bases are TGTGCCAGCAGCAAAGAGACCGGGACAGCTAACTATGGCTACACCTTC. Its translation: CASSKETGTANYGYTF.

The chain is built from TRBV30 and TRBJ1-2; unclear D gene. V lost 7 bases, J lost 8 bases, and 23 bases lay in between. Germline V CDR1 and CDR2: GTSNPN, SVGIG (reference sequence). The CDR3 loop spans 14 amino acids. This chain's CDR3 is CALKAGNTVRGYTF. As DNA, the CDR3 is TGTGCCTTGAAGGCCGGGAACACCGTGCGGGGCTACACCTTC.

This rearrangement joins TRBV4-3 to TRBJ2-1; TRBD1 matches 11 bases. V lost 4 bases, J lost 10 bases, and 6 bases stayed unmatched. CDR3 length: 14 amino acids. Germline V gene sequence: CDR1 LGHNA, CDR2 YSLEER. The DNA of the CDR3 is TGCGCCAGCAGCCCTGGACAGGGGGCGAACGAGCAGTTCTTC. This codes for CASSPGQGANEQFF.

The genes are TRBV5-1 and TRBJ1-4; D not resolved. From germline, CDR1 is SGHRS and CDR2 YFSETQ. The CDR3 is 16 amino acids. V gave up 2 bases and J gave up 0 bases, with 11 bases separating them. The CDR3 loop is CASSFYGDTTNEKLFF. The CDR3 bases are TGCGCCAGCAGCTTTTACGGGGATACAACTAATGAAAAACTGTTTTTT.

The rearrangement links TRBV5-1 to TRBJ1-5, with D unclear. V lost 0 bases to trimming and J lost 6 bases, with 7 bases between them. The CDR3 totals 13 residues. The germline CDR1 and CDR2 sequences are SGHRS and YFSETQ. The CDR3 here is CASSLGASQPQHF. In DNA form, the CDR3 reads TGCGCCAGCAGCTTGGGGGCGAGTCAGCCCCAGCATTTT.

The rearrangement links TRBV7-8 to TRBJ2-5, with TRBD2 as a possible D gene (7 bases). Germline values: CDR1 SGHVS, CDR2 FQNEAQ. The V and J ends lost 5 bases and 4 bases respectively, with 20 bases between them. The CDR3 contains 16 residues. Here the CDR3 DNA reads TGTGCCAGCAGCGCCCGAGGGGGGGGAGGTGGAGAGACCCAGTACTTC. This encodes CASSARGGGGGETQYF.

The chain has TRBV7-8 and TRBJ1-1; perhaps TRBD1 as D (5 bases). Per germline, CDR1 SGHVS and CDR2 FQNEAQ. This CDR3 is 15 amino acids long. V was pared by 2 bases and J by 3 bases, with 13 bases between. This chain's CDR3 is CASSLLRGWDTEAFF. As DNA, the CDR3 is TGTGCCAGCAGCTTATTACGGGGGTGGGACACTGAAGCTTTCTTT.

J is TRBJ1-5 and V is TRBV7-2; 9 bases align to TRBD1. The CDR3 loop spans 16 amino acids. Germline CDR1 and CDR2: SGHTA and FQGNSA. J lost 9 bases, V lost 2 bases, and 11 bases had no gene match. This CDR3 is CASSLSPGQGGRPQHF. CDR3 DNA: TGTGCCAGCAGCTTATCTCCGGGACAGGGAGGGAGGCCCCAGCATTTT.